This T cell receptor (beta chain) stems from a study of blood T cell repertoires in COVID-19. The protocol was immunoSEQ multiplex PCR, while the TCRdb copy is restricted to in-frame clones and leaves out a portion. The sample records around 56,000 clones, roughly 79% being singletons. Trimming stripped 7 bases from V and 5 bases from J, with 8 bases between. Germline CDR1 SQVTM, CDR2 ANQGSEA. The CDR3 sequence is 11 residues long. Material for sequencing was peripheral blood. The chain is built from TRBV29-1 and TRBJ1-4; D uncertain. The TCR sequence derives from a woman over 75 with active or convalescent COVID-19. The CDR3 loop reads CSAWRNEKLFF. The CDR3 nucleotides are TGCAGCGCCTGGAGGAATGAAAAACTGTTTTTT. Filled out from reference TRBV29-1 and TRBJ1-4, the complete variable domain reads SAVISQKPSRDICQRGTSLTIQCQVDSQVTMMFWYRQQPGQSLTLIATANQGSEATYESGFVIDKFPISRPNLTFSTLTVSNMSPEDSSIYLCSAWRNEKLFFGSGTQLSVL.